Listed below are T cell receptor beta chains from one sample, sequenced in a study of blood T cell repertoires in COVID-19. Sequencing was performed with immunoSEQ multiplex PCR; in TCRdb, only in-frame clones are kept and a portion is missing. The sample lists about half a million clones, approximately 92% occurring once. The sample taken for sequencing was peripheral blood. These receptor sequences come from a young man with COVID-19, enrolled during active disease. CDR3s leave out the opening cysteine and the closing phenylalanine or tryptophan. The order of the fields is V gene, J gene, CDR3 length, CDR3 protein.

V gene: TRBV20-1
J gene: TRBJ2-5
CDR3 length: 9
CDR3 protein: SAQGWETQY

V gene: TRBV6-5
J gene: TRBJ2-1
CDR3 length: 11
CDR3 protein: ASGPDRANEQF

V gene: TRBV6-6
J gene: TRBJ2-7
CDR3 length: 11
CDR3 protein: ASSYSMRQEQY

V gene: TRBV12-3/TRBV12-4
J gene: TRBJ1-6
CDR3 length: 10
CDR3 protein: ASRVGFWPLH

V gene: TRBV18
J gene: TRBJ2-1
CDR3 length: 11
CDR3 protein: ASSARQGDEQF

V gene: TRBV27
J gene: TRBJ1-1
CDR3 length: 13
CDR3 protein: ASSYGNRGNTEAF

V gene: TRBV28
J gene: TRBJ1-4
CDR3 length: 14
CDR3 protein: ASSPPSDRAIEKLF

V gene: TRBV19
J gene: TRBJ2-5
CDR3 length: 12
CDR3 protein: ASSIMAGGETQY

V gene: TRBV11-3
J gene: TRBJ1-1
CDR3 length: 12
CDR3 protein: ASSSLTANTEAF

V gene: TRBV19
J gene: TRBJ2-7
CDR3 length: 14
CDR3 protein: ASSIVVGRQGYEQY

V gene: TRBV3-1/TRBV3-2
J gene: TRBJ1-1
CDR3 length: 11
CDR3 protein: ASSQASNTEAF

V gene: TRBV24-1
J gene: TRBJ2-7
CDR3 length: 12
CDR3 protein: ATSDGDTIYEQY

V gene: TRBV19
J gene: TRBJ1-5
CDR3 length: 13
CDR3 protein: ASSIGSRASQPQH

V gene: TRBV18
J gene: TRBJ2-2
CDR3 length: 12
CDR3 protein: ASSPSGALGELF

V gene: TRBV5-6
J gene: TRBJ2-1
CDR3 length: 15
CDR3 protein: ASDLLGSGRFGNEQF

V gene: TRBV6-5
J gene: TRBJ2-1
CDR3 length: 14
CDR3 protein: ASSYRLTAGGNEQF

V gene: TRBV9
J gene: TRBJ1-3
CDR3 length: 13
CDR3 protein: ASSPAGGPGNTIY

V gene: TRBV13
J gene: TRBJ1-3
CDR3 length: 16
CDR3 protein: ASSPSRGQGISGNTIY

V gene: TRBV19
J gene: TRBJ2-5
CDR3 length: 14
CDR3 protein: ASSIDQAGGPRAQY

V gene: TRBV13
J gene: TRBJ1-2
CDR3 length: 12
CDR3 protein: ASSSLDSFYGYT

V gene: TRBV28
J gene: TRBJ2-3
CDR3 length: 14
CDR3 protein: ASREQGAGGTDTQY

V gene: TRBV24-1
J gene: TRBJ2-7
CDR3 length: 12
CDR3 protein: ATNFPRTGTGTD

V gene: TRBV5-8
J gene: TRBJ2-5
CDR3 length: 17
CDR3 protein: ASSFTGRREASDQETQY

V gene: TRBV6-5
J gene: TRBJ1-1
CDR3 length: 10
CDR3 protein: ASRVDRPLAF